The rows below give T cell receptor beta chains drawn from one sample of a study of beta chain features in type 1 diabetes. The method was immunoSEQ multiplex PCR; TCRdb's version includes in-frame clones alone and lacks a portion of them. Here the sample spans fewer than 250,000 clones, over 12% being singletons. Sequencing was done on a sample of naive CD4+ T cells from blood. The receptors derive from a woman aged 40 to 50 in good health. CDR3s include the opening cysteine and the closing phenylalanine or tryptophan. The D gene is left open where the match is weak. Clone size is stated in some rows and not others, as once, few, many or a class when expanded.

j_call clone_size d_call v_call cdr3_aa cdr3_nt
TRBJ1-5 few NA TRBV10-2 CASSGGPGNQPQHF TGCGCCAGCAGTGGGGGCCCCGGCAATCAGCCCCAGCATTTT
TRBJ1-2 NA NA TRBV25-1 CASSESANYGYTF TGTGCCAGCAGTGAATCAGCTAACTATGGCTACACCTTC
TRBJ1-2 few NA TRBV10-3 CAITRREGYGYTF TGTGCCATCACGCGGAGGGAGGGCTATGGCTACACCTTC
TRBJ2-1 NA NA TRBV6-1 CASSDFYEQFF TGTGCCAGCAGTGATTTCTATGAGCAGTTCTTC
TRBJ1-1 NA NA TRBV6-5 CASSYSGAGQGLKAFF TGTGCCAGCAGTTACTCGGGTGCGGGGCAGGGTCTAAAAGCTTTCTTT
TRBJ2-1 NA NA TRBV18 CASSTGSYEQFF TGTGCCAGCTCGACGGGTAGTTATGAGCAGTTCTTC
TRBJ1-2 NA TRBD1 TRBV2 CASSEARQGYYGYTF TGTGCCAGCAGTGAAGCCCGACAGGGTTACTATGGCTACACCTTC
TRBJ1-1 NA TRBD1 TRBV5-4 CASSSGTGGGLVAFF TGTGCCAGCAGCTCGGGGACAGGGGGGGGATTGGTAGCTTTCTTT
TRBJ2-3 NA TRBD2 TRBV6-5 CASSRTSGFTDTQYF TGTGCCAGCAGTAGGACTAGCGGTTTCACAGATACGCAGTATTTT
TRBJ2-7 NA TRBD1 TRBV7-2 CASSLEDRASYEQYF TGTGCCAGCAGCTTAGAGGACAGGGCTTCCTACGAGCAGTACTTC
TRBJ2-3 NA TRBD2 TRBV7-6 CASRQGTSGSDTQYF TGTGCCAGCAGACAAGGGACTAGCGGTTCAGATACGCAGTATTTT
TRBJ1-1 few TRBD1 TRBV4-3 CASSLQPGQGNTEAFF TGCGCCAGCAGCCTCCAACCGGGACAGGGCAACACTGAAGCTTTCTTT
TRBJ2-3 few NA TRBV6-5 CASKSSGDTQYF TGTGCCAGCAAAAGTTCCGGAGATACGCAGTATTTT
TRBJ1-6 few NA TRBV5-1 CASSLGLSSYNSPLHF TGCGCCAGCAGCTTGGGACTAAGCTCCTATAATTCACCCCTCCACTTT
TRBJ2-3 few TRBD2 TRBV9 CASTGAGGTPSTDTQYF TGTGCCAGCACCGGCGCCGGGGGGACCCCTAGCACAGATACGCAGTATTTT
TRBJ2-1 NA TRBD2 TRBV4-3 CASSPGGTPTHEQFF TGCGCCAGCAGCCCGGGGGGGACCCCTACCCATGAGCAGTTCTTC
TRBJ2-2 few NA TRBV5-1 CASSLSTANTGELFF TGCGCCAGCAGCCTAAGTACGGCGAACACCGGGGAGCTGTTTTTT
TRBJ2-5 few TRBD1 TRBV7-2 CASSLSWTGDGETQYF TGTGCCAGCAGCCTATCCTGGACAGGGGATGGGGAGACCCAGTACTTC
TRBJ2-5 NA NA TRBV5-1 CASSLVVRETQYF TGCGCCAGCAGCTTGGTAGTTCGGGAGACCCAGTACTTC
TRBJ1-2 NA NA TRBV25-1 CASSESRGEGYTF TGTGCCAGCAGTGAATCCCGGGGGGAGGGCTACACCTTC
TRBJ2-7 NA TRBD2 TRBV6-5 CASRLGGGSSYEQYF TGTGCCAGCAGGCTCGGGGGGGGAAGCTCCTACGAGCAGTACTTC
TRBJ1-2 few TRBD1 TRBV18 CASSPRDRAGGYTF TGTGCCAGCTCACCACGGGACAGGGCCGGTGGCTACACCTTC
TRBJ2-5 few NA TRBV2 CASSLTEPETQYF TGTGCCAGCAGCTTGACAGAGCCAGAGACCCAGTACTTC
TRBJ2-5 NA TRBD1 TRBV19 CASSAYRDRWIQETQYF TGTGCCAGTAGTGCCTACCGGGACAGGTGGATCCAAGAGACCCAGTACTTC
TRBJ2-7 NA TRBD1 TRBV4-3 CASSQLPDRAYEQYF TGCGCCAGCAGCCAACTTCCGGACAGGGCCTACGAGCAGTACTTC
TRBJ1-1 NA TRBD1 TRBV7-9 CASSLGGTGHTEAFF TGTGCCAGCAGCTTAGGTGGGACAGGGCACACTGAAGCTTTCTTT
TRBJ2-7 few TRBD2 TRBV6-6 CASINAGLPYEQYF TGTGCCAGCATAAACGCGGGACTACCCTACGAGCAGTACTTC
TRBJ2-2 few NA TRBV9 CASSVGANTGELFF TGTGCCAGCAGCGTAGGAGCGAACACCGGGGAGCTGTTTTTT
TRBJ1-1 NA NA TRBV6-6 CASKGGLNTEAFF TGTGCCAGCAAAGGAGGGTTGAACACTGAAGCTTTCTTT
TRBJ2-7 NA NA TRBV10-3 CAISGHSPISYEQYF TGTGCCATCAGTGGCCACTCACCGATCTCCTACGAGCAGTACTTC
TRBJ2-7 NA TRBD1 TRBV19 CASSPGTGSEQYF TGTGCCAGCAGTCCCGGGACAGGGTCCGAGCAGTACTTC
TRBJ1-2 NA NA TRBV21-1 CASSKVGDRYKRPYGYTF TGTGCCAGCAGCAAAGTAGGTGACAGGTATAAGCGGCCCTATGGCTACACCTTC
TRBJ2-6 few TRBD1 TRBV27 CASHGTEGSGGANVLTF TGTGCCAGCCACGGGACAGAGGGATCTGGTGGGGCCAACGTCCTGACTTTC
TRBJ2-7 NA NA TRBV19 CASSLLRGQSLPEQYF TGTGCCAGTAGCCTCCTCCGTGGACAGAGTTTACCAGAGCAGTACTTC
TRBJ1-5 NA NA TRBV18 CASSPGDSNQPQHF TGTGCCAGCTCACCAGGAGATAGCAATCAGCCCCAGCATTTT
TRBJ1-5 NA NA TRBV6-5 CASTLGDQPQHF TGTGCCAGCACCCTAGGGGATCAGCCCCAGCATTTT
TRBJ1-3 NA NA TRBV19 CASSIGGNSGNTIYF TGTGCCAGTAGTATCGGGGGGAACTCTGGAAACACCATATATTTT
TRBJ1-1 few NA TRBV5-6 CASSLGLAVNTEAFF TGTGCCAGCAGCTTGGGCTTAGCGGTTAACACTGAAGCTTTCTTT
TRBJ2-3 NA NA TRBV19 CASSMYASAFGTDTQYF TGTGCCAGTAGTATGTATGCTAGCGCCTTTGGTACAGATACGCAGTATTTT
TRBJ2-3 few TRBD1 TRBV23-1 CASRSGQTRTDTQYF TGCGCCAGCAGGTCGGGACAGACCAGGACAGATACGCAGTATTTT
TRBJ2-5 few NA TRBV7-2 CASSLPDSQETQYF TGTGCCAGCAGCTTACCGGACAGCCAAGAGACCCAGTACTTC
TRBJ1-5 many NA TRBV29-1 CSVLEGRLQPQHF TGCAGCGTTCTTGAGGGCCGTCTGCAGCCCCAGCATTTT
TRBJ2-3 few NA TRBV25-1 CASRQQDTQYF TGTGCCAGCAGGCAACAAGATACGCAGTATTTT
TRBJ1-6 NA TRBD1 TRBV5-6 CASSLASLTGASPLHF TGTGCCAGCAGCTTGGCCTCCCTGACAGGGGCTTCACCCCTCCACTTT
TRBJ2-3 few TRBD2 TRBV4-1 CASSHDLAGGYTDTQYF TGCGCCAGCAGCCATGACTTAGCGGGGGGTTACACAGATACGCAGTATTTT
TRBJ2-1 NA TRBD1 TRBV4-3 CASSQDGQVQPNEQFF TGCGCCAGCAGCCAAGATGGACAGGTACAACCCAATGAGCAGTTCTTC
TRBJ2-7 few NA TRBV5-1 CASSLLTSPGIYEQYF TGCGCCAGCAGCTTGCTGACTAGTCCGGGAATCTACGAGCAGTACTTC
TRBJ1-2 NA NA TRBV5-6 CASSLGLWTENYGYTF TGTGCCAGCAGCTTGGGTTTATGGACAGAAAACTATGGCTACACCTTC
TRBJ1-2 few NA TRBV4-3 CASSQAYNSEASYGYTF TGCGCCAGCAGCCAAGCGTACAACTCAGAGGCATCCTATGGCTACACCTTC
TRBJ2-1 few TRBD2 TRBV7-2 CASSFGTSGSSYNEQFF TGTGCCAGCAGCTTCGGGACTAGCGGGAGCTCCTACAATGAGCAGTTCTTC
TRBJ2-7 few TRBD2 TRBV5-4 CASSSWGGEQYF TGTGCCAGCAGCTCCTGGGGGGGCGAGCAGTACTTC
TRBJ2-5 NA NA TRBV19 CASSTGTNQGETQYF TGTGCCAGTAGTACGGGGACTAATCAGGGGGAGACCCAGTACTTC
TRBJ2-7 few TRBD2 TRBV9 CASSVGRGGQPIPYEQYF TGTGCCAGCAGCGTGGGCCGGGGGGGGCAGCCGATCCCCTACGAGCAGTACTTC
TRBJ1-6 NA NA TRBV15 CATSGETGGDSPLHF TGTGCCACCAGCGGGGAGACAGGAGGTGACTCACCCCTCCACTTT
TRBJ2-2 few TRBD1 TRBV4-2 CASSPTRGTGTGELFF TGTGCCAGCAGCCCTACCAGGGGGACAGGGACCGGGGAGCTGTTTTTT
TRBJ2-4 few NA TRBV27 CASSLSSGGIQYF TGTGCCAGCAGTTTATCGTCCGGGGGCATTCAGTACTTC
TRBJ2-2 few NA TRBV19 CASVDLNTGELFF TGTGCCAGCGTTGACTTGAACACCGGGGAGCTGTTTTTT
TRBJ1-1 NA TRBD1 TRBV6-5 CASSQTGGAHTEAFF TGTGCCAGCAGTCAAACAGGGGGCGCGCACACTGAAGCTTTCTTT
TRBJ2-7 NA TRBD1 TRBV18 CASSGLGQGYEQYF TGTGCCAGCTCAGGGCTGGGACAGGGCTACGAGCAGTACTTC
TRBJ2-3 few NA TRBV5-6 CASSTGADTQYF TGTGCCAGCAGCACGGGGGCAGATACGCAGTATTTT